This entry lists 24 T cell receptor beta chains sequenced from one sample in a study of T cells after yellow fever vaccination. TCRdb passed the 5' RACE reads through MiXCR, listing each CDR3 protein once. The table includes some 150,000 distinct CDR3 sequences, about a tenth detected once. The input for sequencing was CD8+ T cells sorted from PBMCs, taken 45 days after the yellow fever booster vaccination. The receptor set was obtained from a man between 18 and 29 years old who received the YFV17D yellow fever vaccine.

This clonotype was seen repeatedly, ten times or more. The J gene is TRBJ2-1, the V gene TRBV29-1; the D is unclear. Germline V lookup: CDR1 SQVTM, CDR2 ANQGSEA. The V end was cut by 4 bases, the J end by 5 bases, with 21 bases between. The CDR3 loop spans 16 amino acids. CDR3: CSVVLSSRRAHNEQFF. CDR3 in DNA: TGCAGCGTTGTTCTCTCTTCCCGCCGGGCCCACAATGAGCAGTTCTTC.

This clonotype was counted ten times or more. The chain joins TRBV7-2 to TRBJ2-5; 11 bases agree with TRBD2. J gave up 5 bases and V 5 bases, and 7 bases lay outside the gene matches. CDR1 and CDR2 from the germline V gene are SGHTA and FQGNSA. This CDR3 is 15 amino acids long. The CDR3 DNA is TGTGCCAGCAGCGTTAGCGGGGGGGCCCGGGAGACCCAGTACTTC. Translating it yields CASSVSGGARETQYF.

The J gene is TRBJ2-3, the V gene TRBV12-3 or TRBV12-4, with 9 bases matching TRBD2. The CDR3 loop spans 16 amino acids. V shed 6 bases and J 5 bases; nucleotides not matched to a gene: 12. Here the CDR3 DNA reads TGTGCCAGCAGGGACTTTGGCGGGGGGGTTCAAGATACGCAGTATTTT. Translated: CASRDFGGGVQDTQYF.

The chain combines TRBV29-1 with TRBJ2-7; perhaps TRBD2 as D (5 bases). The CDR3 sequence is 12 residues long. In germline, CDR1 is SQVTM, CDR2 ANQGSEA. Trimming removed 3 bases from V and 5 bases from J, with 11 bases in between. The CDR3 region has the DNA TGCAGCGTTGACCCGGGGATCAACGAGCAGTACTTC. As protein: CSVDPGINEQYF.

The chain employs TRBV12-5 and TRBJ2-7, with TRBD1 matching over 8 bases. With V trimmed by 6 bases and J by 6 bases, 4 bases remained unmatched. The CDR3 has 12 amino acids. Germline values: CDR1 LGHNT, CDR2 FRNRAP. The CDR3 spells CASGQDRVEQYF. CDR3 DNA sequence: TGTGCTAGTGGACAGGACAGGGTCGAGCAGTACTTC.

The genes are TRBV11-2 and TRBJ2-7, with D hard to call. This CDR3 has 15 residues. V dropped 5 bases and J dropped 1 base, with 15 bases sitting between them. Looked up from germline, CDR1 is SGHAT and CDR2 is FQNNGV. The CDR3 spells CASSPVRAESYEQYF. CDR3 DNA: TGTGCCAGCAGCCCAGTACGAGCCGAATCCTACGAGCAGTACTTC.

In DNA form, the CDR3 reads TGTGCCAGCAGTGACCGGGGGATTTCCGAGCAGTACGTC. Amino acids: CASSDRGISEQYV. This chain uses TRBV2 with TRBJ2-7; maybe TRBD2 (6 bases). This CDR3 comprises 13 residues. Germline V CDR1 and CDR2: SNHLY, FYNNEI. Trimming left V 3 bases short and J 6 bases short, with 12 bases between.

The chain joins TRBV4-3 to TRBJ2-2, with a tentative D call TRBD2 (5 bases). The V and J ends lost 2 bases and 6 bases respectively, with 19 bases between them. The germline CDR1 and CDR2 sequences are LGHNA and YSLEER. The CDR3 runs 17 residues. CDR3 DNA sequence: TGCGCCAGCAGCCAAACCCACCCCCTGACGAGGGCCGGGGAGCTGTTTTTT. Translating it yields CASSQTHPLTRAGELFF.

This clonotype was observed a handful of times. The CDR3 loop reads CASSGTRIDTQYF. The CDR3 DNA reads as TGTGCCAGCTCTGGGACTAGGATAGATACGCAGTATTTT. The chain is built from TRBV18 and TRBJ2-3; 8 positions agree with TRBD2. This CDR3 has 13 amino acids. J gave up 5 bases and V 6 bases, and 4 bases lay outside the gene matches. The germline CDR1 and CDR2 sequences are KGHSH and LQKENI.

This clonotype has more than one count but fewer than ten. A junction boundary mismatches the germline segment, possibly from a read error. The chain employs TRBV12-5 and TRBJ2-1; D not resolved. The length of the CDR3 is 14 residues. The germline V gene encodes CDR1 LGHNT and CDR2 FRNRAP. CDR3 amino acids: CASGLEQAYNEQFF. CDR3 sequence (DNA): TGTGCTAGTGGATTGGAGCAAGCGTACAATGAGCAGTTCTTC. The whole variable domain, remainder taken from reference TRBV12-5 and TRBJ2-1, is DARVTQTPRHKVTEMGQEVTMRCQPILGHNTVFWYRQTMMQGLELLAYFRNRAPLDDSGMPKDRFSAEMPDATLATLKIQPSEPRDSAVYFCASGLEQAYNEQFFGPGTRLTVL.

J is TRBJ1-5 and V is TRBV4-1; D ambiguous. Germline CDR1 and CDR2: MGHRA and YSYEKL. The CDR3 runs 15 residues. V was shortened by 3 bases and J by 4 bases, with 13 bases between the two germline ends. CDR3 sequence (DNA): TGCGCCAGCAGCCAGGTTCTTAGTCCTAATCAGCCCCAGCATTTT. This gives the protein CASSQVLSPNQPQHF.

Only a few counts were recorded for this clonotype. The DNA for the CDR3 is TGCGCCAGCAGCCAACTCCCGGGACAAGATCAGCCCCAGCATTTT. Protein product: CASSQLPGQDQPQHF. The chain employs TRBV4-1 and TRBJ1-5; possible D gene TRBD1, 6 bases. The CDR3 consists of 15 residues. V was clipped by 2 bases and J by 5 bases, with 13 bases between them. Germline V CDR1 and CDR2: MGHRA, YSYEKL.

This clonotype was seen only a few times. CDR3 amino acids: CASSQDRDSLFF. Here the CDR3 DNA reads TGCGCCAGCAGCCAAGACCGGGACAGCTTGTTCTTC. J is TRBJ2-1 and V is TRBV4-1; 7 positions agree with TRBD1. This CDR3 is 12 amino acids long. Germline V gene data show CDR1 as MGHRA and CDR2 as YSYEKL. V gave up 0 bases and J gave up 15 bases; unmatched junction bases: 5.

The rearrangement links TRBV9 to TRBJ2-1, with 10 bases matching TRBD2. The CDR3 runs 16 residues. After removal of 0 bases from V and 2 bases from J, the junction contained 2 bases not matched to a gene. CDR1 and CDR2 from the germline V gene are SGDLS and YYNGEE. CDR3 bases: TGTGCCAGCAGCGTAGAACTAGCGGGGACCTACAATGAGCAGTTCTTC. This translates into CASSVELAGTYNEQFF.

This clonotype occurred many times. V and J are TRBV5-1 and TRBJ2-1; TRBD2 matches at 8 bases. CDR3 length: 18 amino acids. V lost 1 base, J lost 5 bases, and 14 bases stayed unmatched. CDR1 and CDR2 (germline): SGHRS, YFSETQ. CDR3 in DNA: TGCGCCAGCAGCTTGCCCGTTGCTGGCGGGGGGTTAAACAATGAGCAGTTCTTC. Amino acids: CASSLPVAGGGLNNEQFF.

This chain links TRBV7-2 with TRBJ1-3, with D unclear. The CDR3 has 14 residues. The germline V gene has CDR1 SGHTA and CDR2 FQGNSA. Trimming removed 1 base at V and 0 bases at J, with 4 bases between. The CDR3 spells CASSLGDSGNTIYF. DNA for the CDR3: TGTGCCAGCAGCTTAGGGGACTCTGGAAACACCATATATTTT.

Of note for this clonotype: A much larger clone differs from this one at a single base, so this may be a read error. This chain's CDR3 is CASSRTSGVTDTQYF. For the CDR3, the DNA is TGTGCCAGCAGCCGTACTAGCGGGGTCACAGATACGCAGTATTTT. The chain links TRBV7-9 to TRBJ2-3, with 10 bases lining up with TRBD2. This CDR3 is 15 amino acids long. V was pared by 5 bases and J by 2 bases, with 4 bases of the junction left unmatched. Germline V gene data show CDR1 as SEHNR and CDR2 as FQNEAQ (reference sequence).

This clonotype was detected ten times or more. The V call is TRBV5-1, the J call TRBJ1-4; D perhaps matches TRBD1 (5 bases). The germline V and J ends were trimmed by 5 bases and 4 bases, with 15 bases remaining between them. The CDR3 length is 15 residues. Germline V gives CDR1 SGHRS, CDR2 YFSETQ. CDR3 sequence: CASRPPGRGNEKLFF. The CDR3 bases are TGCGCCAGCAGACCTCCGGGACGGGGTAATGAAAAACTGTTTTTT.

This clonotype was observed a few times. The chain recombines TRBV20-1 with TRBJ1-1; D remains unclear. Deletions cut 0 bases from V and 0 bases from J, with 14 bases between. The CDR3 is 16 amino acids. Per the germline V gene, CDR1 is DFQATT and CDR2 is SNEGSKA (reference sequence). The CDR3 loop is CSARDPAGRLNTEAFF. In DNA, the CDR3 is TGCAGTGCTAGAGATCCCGCCGGCAGGCTGAACACTGAAGCTTTCTTT.

The chain employs TRBV5-4 and TRBJ2-2; D gene ambiguous. This CDR3 spans 12 amino acids. V was cut by 0 bases and J by 5 bases, with 2 bases left in between. The germline gives CDR1 SGHNT, CDR2 YYREEE (reference sequence). Written as DNA, the CDR3 is TGTGCCAGCAGCTTGGAAACCGGGGAGCTGTTTTTT. Amino acids: CASSLETGELFF.

V is TRBV7-9 and J is TRBJ1-1; D is unclear. V was trimmed by 5 bases and J by 4 bases, leaving 11 bases between them. The germline CDR1 and CDR2 sequences are SEHNR and FQNEAQ (reference sequence). CDR3 length: 13 residues. CDR3 sequence: CASSLTRSTEAFF. The CDR3 nucleotides are TGTGCCAGCAGCCTAACAAGGAGCACTGAAGCTTTCTTT.

V gene TRBV5-1 combines with J gene TRBJ2-2, with D perhaps TRBD1 or TRBD2 (5 bases each). Trimming removed 6 bases at V and 5 bases at J, with 17 bases between. This CDR3 region has 15 residues. Per the germline V gene, CDR1 is SGHRS and CDR2 is YFSETQ. This CDR3 reads CASTTQDGGTGELFF. The CDR3 region has the DNA TGCGCCAGCACGACCCAGGATGGGGGAACCGGGGAGCTGTTTTTT.

This clonotype was counted a few times. The chain has TRBV7-2 and TRBJ2-2, with a possible D match to TRBD1 (6 bases). Germline V lookup: CDR1 SGHTA, CDR2 FQGNSA. V was pared by 5 bases and J by 5 bases, with 18 bases between. The CDR3 covers 16 residues. CDR3 sequence reads: CASSPPGGGLTGELFF. DNA for the CDR3: TGTGCCAGCAGCCCCCCCGGTGGGGGCTTAACCGGGGAGCTGTTTTTT. Filled out from reference TRBV7-2 and TRBJ2-2, the complete variable domain reads GAGVSQSPSNKVTEKGKDVELRCDPISGHTALYWYRQSLGQGLEFLIYFQGNSAPDKSGLPSDRFSAERTGGSVSTLTIQRTQQEDSAVYLCASSPPGGGLTGELFFGEGSRLTVL.

At least ten counts were recorded for this clonotype. This chain uses TRBV15 with TRBJ1-5; D gene unclear. The CDR3 is made up of 17 amino acids. The germline gives CDR1 LNHNV, CDR2 YYDKDF (reference sequence). The V gene lost 0 bases and the J gene lost 5 bases, with 17 bases spanning the gap. The CDR3 coding sequence is TGTGCCACCAGCAGAGACTTACGGGAAGGCGTCTATCAGCCCCAGCATTTT. Its protein product is CATSRDLREGVYQPQHF.